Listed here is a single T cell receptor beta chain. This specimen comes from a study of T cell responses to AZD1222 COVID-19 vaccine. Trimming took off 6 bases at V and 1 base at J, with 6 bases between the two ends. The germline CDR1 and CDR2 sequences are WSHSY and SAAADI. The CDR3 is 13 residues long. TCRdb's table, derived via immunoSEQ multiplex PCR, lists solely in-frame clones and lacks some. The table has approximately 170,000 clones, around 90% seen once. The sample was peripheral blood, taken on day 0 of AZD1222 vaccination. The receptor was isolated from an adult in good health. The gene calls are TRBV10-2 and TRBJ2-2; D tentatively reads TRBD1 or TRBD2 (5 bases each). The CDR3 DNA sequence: TGCGCCAGCAGGGGGGAGAACACCGGGGAGCTGTTTTTT. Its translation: CASRGENTGELFF.